This T cell receptor (beta chain) was sequenced for a study of response to subunit inactivated influenza vaccine. Study results and caveats: After each seasonal influenza vaccination, few new T cells are recruited, the authors suggested.

TCRdb recomputed calls from the RT-PCR reads with MiXCR, one row per CDR3 protein. The sample has 400,000 to 650,000 distinct CDR3 sequences; approximately 7.2% are singletons. Turning to this clonotype: Its antigen is as yet unknown.

The sample consisted of PBMCs from blood, taken less than 30 months after vaccination. The sequence derives from a man between 50 and 69 years old who received an inactivated influenza vaccine.

The CDR3 protein is CATSRVGLEEETQYF. The CDR3 coding sequence is TGTGCCACCAGCAGAGTAGGTCTAGAAGAAGAGACCCAGTACTTC. V gene TRBV15 combines with J gene TRBJ2-5; D unclear. CDR1 and CDR2 (germline): LNHNV, YYDKDF (reference sequence). CDR3 length: 15 residues. Trimming cost V 1 base and J 3 bases, with 12 bases left between them.